Listed below are T cell receptor beta chains from one sample, sequenced in a study of molecular identifiers for immune sequencing clone quantification. TCRdb independently ran MiXCR on the PCR reads; one entry per CDR3 protein. The data show about 40,000 distinct CDR3 sequences, roughly 20% seen once. Sequenced material: naive CD8+ T cells from blood, with Jurkat cell RNA spiked in. Source of these receptors: a human donor in good health. Some libraries in this study had Jurkat cell RNA spiked in. CDR3s include the opening cysteine and the closing phenylalanine or tryptophan. The D gene is left open where the match is weak. Size is stated for part of the rows, as once, few or many counts, or as a class when the clone is expanded.

clone_size: NA; j_call: TRBJ2-7; v_call: TRBV29-1; d_call: NA; cdr3_aa: CSASAGVYEQYF; cdr3_nt: TGCAGCGCTAGCGCAGGGGTCTACGAGCAGTACTTC
clone_size: many; j_call: TRBJ2-3; v_call: TRBV6-2/TRBV6-3; d_call: NA; cdr3_aa: CASSDRQESDTQYF; cdr3_nt: TGTGCCAGCAGTGACCGACAGGAGTCAGATACGCAGTATTTT
clone_size: many; j_call: TRBJ2-2; v_call: TRBV7-7; d_call: TRBD2; cdr3_aa: CASSLARAGVSTGELFF; cdr3_nt: TGTGCTAGCAGCTTAGCGCGAGCGGGAGTCTCCACCGGGGAGCTGTTTTTT
clone_size: many; j_call: TRBJ2-1; v_call: TRBV7-2; d_call: TRBD2; cdr3_aa: CASSPGLVLDEQFF; cdr3_nt: TGTGCCAGCAGCCCAGGACTAGTTCTCGATGAGCAGTTCTTC
clone_size: NA; j_call: TRBJ2-5; v_call: TRBV28; d_call: NA; cdr3_aa: CASRQGLEETQYF; cdr3_nt: TGTGCCAGCAGGCAGGGGCTCGAAGAGACCCAGTACTTC
clone_size: many; j_call: TRBJ1-2; v_call: TRBV7-9; d_call: TRBD1; cdr3_aa: CASSLTGTGGGYTF; cdr3_nt: TGTGCCAGCAGCTTAACTGGGACAGGGGGCGGCTACACCTTC
clone_size: once; j_call: TRBJ2-1; v_call: TRBV29-1; d_call: TRBD2; cdr3_aa: CSAEAELADRYNEQFF; cdr3_nt: TGCAGCGCTGAAGCGGAGCTAGCGGACCGCTACAATGAGCAGTTCTTC
clone_size: many; j_call: TRBJ1-1; v_call: TRBV6-2/TRBV6-3; d_call: NA; cdr3_aa: CASSYSRGREGTEAFF; cdr3_nt: TGTGCCAGCAGTTACTCGAGAGGCAGGGAAGGCACTGAAGCTTTCTTT
clone_size: many; j_call: TRBJ2-7; v_call: TRBV9; d_call: NA; cdr3_aa: CASSAYRGGNYEQYF; cdr3_nt: TGTGCCAGCAGCGCATACAGGGGGGGCAACTACGAGCAGTACTTC
clone_size: many; j_call: TRBJ1-5; v_call: TRBV6-2/TRBV6-3; d_call: TRBD1; cdr3_aa: CASSEWWTGPSNQPQHF; cdr3_nt: TGTGCCAGCAGTGAGTGGTGGACAGGACCTAGCAATCAGCCCCAGCATTTT
clone_size: many; j_call: TRBJ2-3; v_call: TRBV28; d_call: NA; cdr3_aa: CASSSRVLSTDTQYF; cdr3_nt: TGTGCCAGCAGTTCAAGGGTGTTGAGCACAGATACGCAGTATTTT
clone_size: many; j_call: TRBJ1-2; v_call: TRBV28; d_call: TRBD1; cdr3_aa: CASSSITGVGYGYTF; cdr3_nt: TGTGCCAGCAGTTCTATAACAGGGGTCGGATATGGCTACACCTTC
clone_size: few; j_call: TRBJ2-3; v_call: TRBV19; d_call: TRBD2; cdr3_aa: CASSMTSGTGDTQYF; cdr3_nt: TGTGCCAGTAGTATGACTAGCGGGACCGGAGATACGCAGTATTTT
clone_size: once; j_call: TRBJ2-1; v_call: TRBV7-8; d_call: NA; cdr3_aa: CASSAVGPYNEQFF; cdr3_nt: TGTGCCAGCAGCGCCGTAGGCCCCTACAATGAGCAGTTCTTC
clone_size: NA; j_call: TRBJ2-7; v_call: TRBV28; d_call: NA; cdr3_aa: CASSQYEQYF; cdr3_nt: TGTGCCAGCAGTCAATACGAGCAGTACTTC
clone_size: NA; j_call: TRBJ2-2; v_call: TRBV7-9; d_call: TRBD1; cdr3_aa: CASSRPGQDNGELFF; cdr3_nt: TGTGCCAGCAGCCGCCCGGGACAGGATAACGGGGAGCTGTTTTTT
clone_size: many; j_call: TRBJ2-5; v_call: TRBV4-2; d_call: TRBD2; cdr3_aa: CASSPLAGEETQYF; cdr3_nt: TGTGCCAGCAGCCCCCTAGCGGGAGAGGAGACCCAGTACTTC
clone_size: many; j_call: TRBJ2-7; v_call: TRBV7-2; d_call: TRBD2; cdr3_aa: CASSLESGNFYEQYF; cdr3_nt: TGTGCCAGCAGCTTAGAGAGCGGGAACTTCTACGAGCAGTACTTC
clone_size: NA; j_call: TRBJ1-5; v_call: TRBV7-9; d_call: TRBD1; cdr3_aa: CASSSEGQGIIQPQHF; cdr3_nt: TGTGCCAGCAGCTCGGAGGGACAGGGTATTATTCAGCCCCAGCATTTT
clone_size: NA; j_call: TRBJ2-2; v_call: TRBV19; d_call: NA; cdr3_aa: CASSRWGSNTGELFF; cdr3_nt: TGTGCCAGTAGTAGGTGGGGCTCGAACACCGGGGAGCTGTTTTTT
clone_size: medium-sized; j_call: TRBJ2-7; v_call: TRBV6-5; d_call: NA; cdr3_aa: CASSFRDEQYF; cdr3_nt: TGTGCCAGCAGTTTCCGTGACGAGCAGTACTTC
clone_size: many; j_call: TRBJ1-5; v_call: TRBV6-2/TRBV6-3; d_call: TRBD1; cdr3_aa: CATRDRTNQPQHF; cdr3_nt: TGTGCCACCCGGGACAGGACGAATCAGCCCCAGCATTTT
clone_size: many; j_call: TRBJ1-5; v_call: TRBV20-1; d_call: NA; cdr3_aa: CSASTGSGNQPQHF; cdr3_nt: TGCAGTGCTAGTACGGGGTCCGGCAATCAGCCCCAGCATTTT
clone_size: many; j_call: TRBJ1-2; v_call: TRBV12-3/TRBV12-4; d_call: TRBD1; cdr3_aa: CASTQVGTGRGYTF; cdr3_nt: TGTGCCAGCACCCAAGTCGGGACAGGGAGAGGCTACACCTTC
clone_size: NA; j_call: TRBJ1-5; v_call: TRBV12-3/TRBV12-4; d_call: NA; cdr3_aa: CASTRGGTSGYSNQPQHF; cdr3_nt: TGTGCCAGCACACGTGGTGGGACGAGTGGGTATAGCAATCAGCCCCAGCATTTT
clone_size: many; j_call: TRBJ1-2; v_call: TRBV9; d_call: NA; cdr3_aa: CASSVGGSQRNYGYTF; cdr3_nt: TGTGCCAGCAGCGTAGGAGGGTCCCAAAGAAACTATGGCTACACCTTC
clone_size: many; j_call: TRBJ2-2; v_call: TRBV7-9; d_call: TRBD1; cdr3_aa: CASSPRTGRTGELFF; cdr3_nt: TGTGCCAGCAGCCCCCGGACAGGCCGGACCGGGGAGCTGTTTTTT
clone_size: many; j_call: TRBJ2-2; v_call: TRBV25-1; d_call: NA; cdr3_aa: CASRHRDTGELFF; cdr3_nt: TGTGCCAGCAGACACCGGGACACCGGGGAGCTGTTTTTT
clone_size: few; j_call: TRBJ2-5; v_call: TRBV13; d_call: TRBD2; cdr3_aa: CASSTGLAGRKYF; cdr3_nt: TGTGCCAGCAGCACGGGACTAGCGGGACGGAAGTACTTC
clone_size: many; j_call: TRBJ2-2; v_call: TRBV6-5; d_call: NA; cdr3_aa: CASSFGRGTGELFF; cdr3_nt: TGTGCCAGCAGTTTCGGGAGAGGGACCGGGGAGCTGTTTTTT
clone_size: NA; j_call: TRBJ2-7; v_call: TRBV11-2; d_call: TRBD2; cdr3_aa: CASSLWASGLSYERYF; cdr3_nt: TGTGCCAGCAGCTTATGGGCTAGCGGGCTTTCCTACGAGCGGTACTTC
clone_size: many; j_call: TRBJ2-7; v_call: TRBV28; d_call: TRBD2; cdr3_aa: CASSPFGSSGSPEQYF; cdr3_nt: TGTGCCAGCAGCCCATTTGGGTCTAGCGGGAGCCCCGAGCAGTACTTC
clone_size: few; j_call: TRBJ2-7; v_call: TRBV9; d_call: NA; cdr3_aa: CASSVARATGEQYF; cdr3_nt: TGTGCCAGCAGCGTAGCCCGTGCCACCGGCGAGCAGTACTTC
clone_size: many; j_call: TRBJ1-1; v_call: TRBV7-9; d_call: TRBD1; cdr3_aa: CASSYPGQGVTEAFF; cdr3_nt: TGTGCCAGCAGCTACCCGGGACAGGGAGTTACTGAAGCTTTCTTT
clone_size: few; j_call: TRBJ2-7; v_call: TRBV5-6; d_call: NA; cdr3_aa: CASSQGSSYEQYF; cdr3_nt: TGTGCCAGCAGCCAGGGGAGCTCCTACGAGCAGTACTTC
clone_size: NA; j_call: TRBJ2-2; v_call: TRBV28; d_call: NA; cdr3_aa: CASSSLPGEPFF; cdr3_nt: TGTGCCAGCAGTTCCCTCCCCGGGGAGCCGTTTTTT
clone_size: many; j_call: TRBJ2-5; v_call: TRBV11-2; d_call: NA; cdr3_aa: CASSLWGQGETQYF; cdr3_nt: TGTGCCAGCAGCTTATGGGGCCAGGGCGAGACCCAGTACTTC
clone_size: many; j_call: TRBJ2-1; v_call: TRBV11-2; d_call: NA; cdr3_aa: CASRASTAYNEQFF; cdr3_nt: TGTGCCAGCAGAGCTAGTACCGCCTACAATGAGCAGTTCTTC
clone_size: NA; j_call: TRBJ2-5; v_call: TRBV7-6; d_call: NA; cdr3_aa: CASSLASGFQETQYF; cdr3_nt: TGTGCCAGCAGCTTAGCGTCGGGATTCCAAGAGACCCAGTACTTC
clone_size: many; j_call: TRBJ2-2; v_call: TRBV7-2; d_call: NA; cdr3_aa: CASSLGQNTGELFF; cdr3_nt: TGTGCCAGCAGCTTAGGGCAGAACACCGGGGAGCTGTTTTTT
clone_size: few; j_call: TRBJ2-3; v_call: TRBV10-3; d_call: TRBD2; cdr3_aa: CAISPTSGSMVDTQYF; cdr3_nt: TGTGCCATCAGCCCAACTAGCGGGAGTATGGTAGATACGCAGTATTTT
clone_size: many; j_call: TRBJ2-2; v_call: TRBV7-9; d_call: NA; cdr3_aa: CASSLAVAAGELFF; cdr3_nt: TGTGCCAGCAGCTTAGCGGTGGCAGCCGGGGAGCTTTTTTTT
clone_size: few; j_call: TRBJ2-2; v_call: TRBV6-5; d_call: NA; cdr3_aa: CASSLYGQFANTGELFF; cdr3_nt: TGTGCCAGCAGCCTATACGGACAGTTCGCGAACACCGGGGAGCTGTTTTTT
clone_size: many; j_call: TRBJ2-1; v_call: TRBV18; d_call: NA; cdr3_aa: CASSPPLDGVNEQFF; cdr3_nt: TGTGCCAGCTCACCACCGTTAGATGGAGTGAATGAGCAGTTCTTC
clone_size: many; j_call: TRBJ2-1; v_call: TRBV24-1; d_call: NA; cdr3_aa: CATSDFTANNEQFF; cdr3_nt: TGTGCCACCAGTGATTTCACCGCCAACAATGAGCAGTTCTTC
clone_size: many; j_call: TRBJ2-5; v_call: TRBV13; d_call: NA; cdr3_aa: CASSLMAPQETQYF; cdr3_nt: TGTGCCAGCAGCTTAATGGCCCCTCAAGAGACCCAGTACTTC
clone_size: many; j_call: TRBJ2-3; v_call: TRBV27; d_call: NA; cdr3_aa: CASSNTDTQYF; cdr3_nt: TGTGCCAGCAGTAACACAGATACGCAGTATTTT
clone_size: many; j_call: TRBJ1-1; v_call: TRBV20-1; d_call: TRBD1; cdr3_aa: CSASDRASGENTEAFF; cdr3_nt: TGCAGTGCTTCGGACAGGGCATCCGGGGAGAACACTGAAGCTTTCTTT
clone_size: NA; j_call: TRBJ2-3; v_call: TRBV28; d_call: NA; cdr3_aa: CASSLEGEPGTDTQYF; cdr3_nt: TGTGCCAGCAGTCTCGAGGGGGAGCCCGGCACAGATACGCAGTATTTT
clone_size: many; j_call: TRBJ2-3; v_call: TRBV7-6; d_call: NA; cdr3_aa: CASSLGLSRTDTQYF; cdr3_nt: TGTGCCAGCAGCTTAGGTCTCAGCCGCACAGATACGCAGTATTTT
clone_size: many; j_call: TRBJ1-5; v_call: TRBV6-2/TRBV6-3; d_call: NA; cdr3_aa: CASSYSGRQPQHF; cdr3_nt: TGTGCCAGCAGTTACTCGGGAAGACAGCCCCAGCATTTT
clone_size: many; j_call: TRBJ2-7; v_call: TRBV7-2; d_call: NA; cdr3_aa: CASSRYYEQYF; cdr3_nt: TGTGCCAGCAGCAGGTACTACGAGCAGTACTTC
clone_size: many; j_call: TRBJ2-7; v_call: TRBV4-1; d_call: TRBD1; cdr3_aa: CASSSPGQGPGEQYF; cdr3_nt: TGCGCCAGCAGCAGTCCGGGACAGGGGCCGGGCGAGCAGTACTTC